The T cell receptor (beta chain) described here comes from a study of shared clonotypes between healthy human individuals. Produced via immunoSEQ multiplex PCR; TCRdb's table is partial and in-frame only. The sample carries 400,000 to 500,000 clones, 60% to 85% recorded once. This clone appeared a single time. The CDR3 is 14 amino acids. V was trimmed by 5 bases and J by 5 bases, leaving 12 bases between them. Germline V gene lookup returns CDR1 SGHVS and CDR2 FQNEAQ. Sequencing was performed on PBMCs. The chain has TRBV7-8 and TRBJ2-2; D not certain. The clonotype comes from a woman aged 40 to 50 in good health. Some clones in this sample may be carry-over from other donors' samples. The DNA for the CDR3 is TGTGCCAGCAGCCAACGATCAAGAACCGGGGAGCTGTTTTTT. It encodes CASSQRSRTGELFF.